The clone carrying this T cell receptor beta chain was seen many times. The sample belongs to a study of immune heterogeneity within non-small cell lung tumors. A multiplex PCR containing 32 V primers and 13 J primers was used to amplify TCR beta CDR3. From the multiplex PCR reads, TCRdb called clonotypes with MiXCR, one entry per CDR3 protein. This sample yields about 22,000 distinct CDR3 sequences, of which 25% to 35% are seen a single time; less than 4% belongs to the top ten. CDR3 size: 15 residues. Germline CDR1 and CDR2: KGHDR and SFDVKD. The ends were cut back, 5 bases at V and 7 bases at J, with 17 bases in the middle. As template, the study used bulk tumor genomic DNA at about 540 ng per sample. Taken during surgery, several biopsies per primary tumor were spaced as far apart as possible within the tumor mass. Their non-small cell lung cancer was newly diagnosed and untreated, and the patients underwent curative surgery.

The chain combines TRBV24-1 with TRBJ2-1, with a tentative D call TRBD2 (5 bases). Sequencing was performed on lung tumor tissue. This receptor was taken from a middle-aged man with non-small cell lung cancer. CDR3 bases: TGTGCCACCAGTGGGTCGAGGGAGCCAGTGAATGAGCAGTTCTTC. It translates to CATSGSREPVNEQFF.